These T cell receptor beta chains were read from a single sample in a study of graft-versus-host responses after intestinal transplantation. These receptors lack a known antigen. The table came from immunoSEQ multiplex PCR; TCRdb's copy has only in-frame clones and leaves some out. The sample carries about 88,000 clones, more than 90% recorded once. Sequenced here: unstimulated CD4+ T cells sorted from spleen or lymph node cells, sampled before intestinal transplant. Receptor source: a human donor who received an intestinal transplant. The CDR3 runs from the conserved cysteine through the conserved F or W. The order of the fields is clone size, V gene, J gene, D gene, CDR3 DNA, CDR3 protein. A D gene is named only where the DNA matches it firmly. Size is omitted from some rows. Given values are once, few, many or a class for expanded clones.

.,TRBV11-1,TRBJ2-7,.,TGTGCCAGCACCCTAGAAGAGTTAGTGTTCAACGAGCAGTACTTC,CASTLEELVFNEQYF
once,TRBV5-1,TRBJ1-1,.,TGCGCCAGCAGCTTGGACAGGGATGTAGCTTTCTTT,CASSLDRDVAFF
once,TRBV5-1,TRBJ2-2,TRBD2,TGCGCCAGCAGTTATAGCGGGAGGGACACCGGGGAGCTGTTTTTT,CASSYSGRDTGELFF
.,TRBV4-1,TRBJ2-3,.,TGCGCCAGCAATGCCTGGGGGACAGATACGCAGTATTTT,CASNAWGTDTQYF
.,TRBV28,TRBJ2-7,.,TGTGCCAGCAGTTTGAGGCAGGGAACCTACGAGCAGTACTTC,CASSLRQGTYEQYF
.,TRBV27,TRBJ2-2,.,TGTGCCAGCAGTTTGACCACCGGGGAGCTGTTTTTT,CASSLTTGELFF
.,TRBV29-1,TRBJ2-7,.,TGCAGCGCTAAGCCCGGGACATTCTCCTACGAGCAGTACTTC,CSAKPGTFSYEQYF
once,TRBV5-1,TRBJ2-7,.,TGCGCCAGCAGCTTGAGGGGAAGCGCCTACGAGCAGTACTTC,CASSLRGSAYEQYF
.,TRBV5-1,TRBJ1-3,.,TGCGCCAGCAGCTTGGATACAGCCGGAAACACCATATATTTT,CASSLDTAGNTIYF
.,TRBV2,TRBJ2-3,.,TGTGCCAGCTCAAGCGGCGGAGATACGCAGTATTTT,CASSSGGDTQYF
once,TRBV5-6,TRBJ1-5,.,TGTGCCAGCAGCGCGTCGACAGTTAGCAATCAGCCCCAGCATTTT,CASSASTVSNQPQHF
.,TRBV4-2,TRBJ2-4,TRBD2,TGTGCCAGCAGCCAAGTCGGGCCCCTAGCGGGAGCCCCGGGGGCCAAAAACATTCAGTACTTC,CASSQVGPLAGAPGAKNIQYF
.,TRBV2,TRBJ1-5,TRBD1,TGTGCCAGCAGTGAAAGACAGGGGGAAAATCAGCCCCAGCATTTT,CASSERQGENQPQHF
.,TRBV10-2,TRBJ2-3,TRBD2,TGCGCCAGCCTATCCAGCGGGAGGACAGATACGCAGTATTTT,CASLSSGRTDTQYF
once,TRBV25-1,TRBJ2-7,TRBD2,TGTGCCAGCAGTGAATGCCCCCCGGGACTAGGGGAATGCGAGCAGTACTTC,CASSECPPGLGECEQYF
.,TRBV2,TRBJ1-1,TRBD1,TGTGCCAGCAGTGGGACAGGACGGGGTGAAGCTTTCTTT,CASSGTGRGEAFF
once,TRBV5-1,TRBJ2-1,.,TGCGCCAGCAGCTCTATAGGGGGCAATGAGCAGTTCTTC,CASSSIGGNEQFF
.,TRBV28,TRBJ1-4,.,TGTGCCAGCAGTATATACGATGCAACTAATGAAAAACTGTTTTTT,CASSIYDATNEKLFF
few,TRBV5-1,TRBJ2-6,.,TGCGCCAGCAGCTTCTCTGGGGCCAACGTCCTGACTTTC,CASSFSGANVLTF
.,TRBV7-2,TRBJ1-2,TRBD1,TGTGCCAGCAGCTCACACCTCCCGGGACAGGGGATTGGGTATGGCTACACCTTC,CASSSHLPGQGIGYGYTF
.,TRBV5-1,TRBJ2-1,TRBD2,TGCGCCAGCAGCTTGGCGACTAGCGGGACTGATAGGGAGCAGTTCTTC,CASSLATSGTDREQFF
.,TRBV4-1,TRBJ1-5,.,TGCGCCAGCAGCCAACCGTGGCCTAGGGGCAATCAGCCCCAGCATTTT,CASSQPWPRGNQPQHF
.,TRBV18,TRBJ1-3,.,TGTGCCAGCTCACCATTTGACAGCTCTGGAAATACCATATATTTT,CASSPFDSSGNTIYF
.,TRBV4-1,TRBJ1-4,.,TGCGCCAGCAGCCAAGCACGCAACCTACAGGGTATCGATGAAAAACTGTTTTTT,CASSQARNLQGIDEKLFF
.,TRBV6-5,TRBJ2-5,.,TGTGCCAGCACAAGGGGGGGCTTAGAGACCCAGTACTTC,CASTRGGLETQYF
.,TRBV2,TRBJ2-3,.,TGTGCCAGCTCTGTGGTTCATGGCACAGATACGCAGTATTTT,CASSVVHGTDTQYF
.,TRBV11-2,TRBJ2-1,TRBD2,TGTGCCAGCAGCCTAGGGACTAGCGGGTACAATGAGCAGTTCTTC,CASSLGTSGYNEQFF
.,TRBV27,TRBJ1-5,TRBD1,TGTGCCAGCAGTGCGGACAGGAGTAGCAATCAGCCCCAGCATTTT,CASSADRSSNQPQHF
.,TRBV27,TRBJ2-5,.,TGTGCCAGCAGTTTCCGGGACCCACCTTCAAGAGGGGTCCAGTACTTC,CASSFRDPPSRGVQYF
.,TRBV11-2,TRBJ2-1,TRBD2,TGTGCCAGCAGCTTAGCGATGGCGGCTAGCGGCTACAATGAGCAGTTCTTC,CASSLAMAASGYNEQFF
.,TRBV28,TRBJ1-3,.,TGTGCCAGCAGTTTAGTCAGGGGAACTGGAAACACCATATATTTT,CASSLVRGTGNTIYF
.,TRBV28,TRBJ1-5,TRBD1,TGTGCCAGTTCGACAGGGAGCGGATATAGCAATCAGCCCCAGCATTTT,CASSTGSGYSNQPQHF
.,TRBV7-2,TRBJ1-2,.,TGTGCCAGCAGTCATCCAGGTCGCGGCTATGGCTACACCTTC,CASSHPGRGYGYTF
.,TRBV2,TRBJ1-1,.,TGTGCCAGCAGGGCAGGGGAAAACACTGAAGCTTTCTTT,CASRAGENTEAFF
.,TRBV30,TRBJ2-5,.,TGTGCCTGGAGTACCTCGGTCGGGGTGTTACAAGAGACCCAGTACTTC,CAWSTSVGVLQETQYF
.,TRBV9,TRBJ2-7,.,TGTGCCAGCAGCGGGAGGACTGTGTACGAGCAGTACTTC,CASSGRTVYEQYF
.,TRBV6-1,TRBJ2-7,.,TGTGCCAGCAGCCCTACAAACAGGGCCTACGAGCAGTACTTC,CASSPTNRAYEQYF
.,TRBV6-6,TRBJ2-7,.,TGTGCCAGCAGCCACCGGGACACCAAGGGGTACGAGCAGTACTTC,CASSHRDTKGYEQYF
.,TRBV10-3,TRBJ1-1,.,TGTGCCATCAGCGCCAGCCCGGGGGGGGAGAGGCCTTTCTTT,CAISASPGGERPFF
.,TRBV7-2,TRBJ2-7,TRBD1,TGTGCCAGCAGCTTACCTCCAGGGGGCGAGCAGTACTTC,CASSLPPGGEQYF
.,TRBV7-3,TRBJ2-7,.,TGTGCCAGCAGCTTAACCGGGAGCAACGAGCAGTACTTC,CASSLTGSNEQYF
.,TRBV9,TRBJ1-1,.,TGTGCCAGCAGCGTATCAGCTCAGCTGAACACTGAAGCTTTCTTT,CASSVSAQLNTEAFF
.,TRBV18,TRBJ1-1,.,TGTGCCAGCTCACCCAGGACAGAGAACACTGAAGCTTTCTTT,CASSPRTENTEAFF
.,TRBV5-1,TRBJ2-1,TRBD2,TGCGCCAGCAGCTCGGGACTAGCGGGACATGAGCAGTTCTTC,CASSSGLAGHEQFF
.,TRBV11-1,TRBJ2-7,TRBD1,TGTGCCAGCAGCCAGGGCCAATGGACAGGGCGAGAGTACGAGCAGTACTTC,CASSQGQWTGREYEQYF
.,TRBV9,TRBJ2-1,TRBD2,TGTGCCAGCAGACCGGGACTAGCGGTCCCGAGCTCCTACAATGAGCAGTTCTTC,CASRPGLAVPSSYNEQFF
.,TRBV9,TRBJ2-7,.,TGTGCCAGCAGCGTAGGGGCAAGCGGTGGGTTCTACGAGCAGTACTTC,CASSVGASGGFYEQYF
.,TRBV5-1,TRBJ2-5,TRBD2,TGCGCCAGCAGCTTGGTGGCGGGGGGTGGAGAGACCCAGTACTTC,CASSLVAGGGETQYF